This T cell receptor beta chain was identified during a study of T cells after yellow fever vaccination. Whole-study context: With SMART-Seq v4 Ultra Low Input, the fractions containing low cell numbers were prepared. Overall study findings and caveats: Among all clonotypes, a small share was observed in both CD4 and CD8 compartments. It was the secondary response that reached its peak faster, day 5 versus 15, but it was weaker.

This clonotype was observed a handful of times. Its antigen is currently unknown. Losses at the gene ends were 1 base for V and 8 bases for J; bases not matched to a gene: 8. This CDR3 spans 15 amino acids. Germline-derived CDR1 and CDR2 are MGHRA and YSYEKL. 5'RACE template switching produced TCR cDNA carrying a universal primer site and UMIs. In TCRdb, the 5' RACE reads were re-called with MiXCR into one record per CDR3 protein. The data contain around 340,000 distinct CDR3 sequences, approximately 12% of them singletons. The origin of this receptor is a man in his late teens or twenties who received the YFV17D yellow fever vaccine. Specimen: CD4+ T cells sorted from PBMCs, collected 15 days after the yellow fever booster vaccination. The chain recombines TRBV4-1 with TRBJ2-1; 7 nucleotides agree with TRBD1. As DNA, the CDR3 is TGCGCCAGCAGCCAAGGACAGGGCCCATCGTATGAGCAGTTCTTC. As protein: CASSQGQGPSYEQFF.